The sequence of this T cell receptor (beta chain) was determined in a study of T cell changes during pregnancy in multiple sclerosis. Per the germline V gene, CDR1 is ENHRY and CDR2 is SYGVKD. The CDR3 is 14 residues long. Trimming cost V 6 bases and J 1 base; bases outside gene matches: 3. Produced via immunoSEQ multiplex PCR; TCRdb's table is partial and in-frame only. The table includes under 70,000 clones, roughly nine tenths detected once. V gene TRBV10-3 combines with J gene TRBJ2-1; 7 bases agree with TRBD2. This receptor was taken from a female donor with multiple sclerosis, enrolled in a pregnancy study. Sequencing was performed on CD4+ T cells from peripheral blood mononuclear cells, taken in the first trimester of pregnancy. The CDR3 is CAIRSGDSYNEQFF. DNA of the CDR3: TGTGCCATCAGAAGCGGGGATTCCTACAATGAGCAGTTCTTC.